Sequencing of this T cell receptor (beta chain) was carried out in a study of CD8 T cells in Susac syndrome. General study points: TCR sequencing and HLA analysis covered a relatively small number of individuals.

Random-hexamer reverse transcription was applied to roughly 0.5 to 1 ug RNA. Amplification of TCR beta CDR3 spanned 54 Vbeta and 13 Jbeta via immunoSEQ multiplex PCR. A single record per CDR3 protein comes from TCRdb applying MiXCR to the immunoSEQ multiplex PCR reads. Here the sample spans more than 110,000 distinct CDR3 sequences, 90% to 95% being singletons. Turning to this clonotype: Its cognate antigen is unknown.

The sample was CD8+ T cells from PBMCs. The TCR was taken from a human donor in good health.

The CDR3, as DNA: TGCGCCAGCAGCCAAGACCGGGGTCAGTTTTACGAGCAGTACTTC. It specifies CASSQDRGQFYEQYF. The V call is TRBV4-1, the J call TRBJ2-7; perhaps TRBD2 as D (5 bases). The CDR3 is made up of 15 amino acids. Germline values: CDR1 MGHRA, CDR2 YSYEKL. Deletions cut 0 bases from V and 4 bases from J, with 13 bases between.